This entry describes one TCR beta chain. The data were obtained in a study of patients and donors after allogeneic stem cell transplantation. TCRdb re-analysed the RT-PCR reads in MiXCR, keeping a single row per CDR3 protein. Among 200,000 to 250,000 distinct CDR3 sequences listed, 38% were seen once. The germline V gene encodes CDR1 MDHEN and CDR2 SYDVKM. This CDR3 has 12 residues. V dropped 6 bases and J dropped 6; count of bases not matched to a gene: 4. The rearrangement uses TRBV28 and TRBJ2-5; 7 bases map to TRBD1. Specimen: blood, either unsorted or a sorted T cell fraction (not recorded which). This receptor was taken from a human donor who was either an allogeneic HSCT recipient or a stem cell or donor lymphocyte infusion donor (not recorded which). It is not recorded whose cells these are; they may come from a transplant donor. CDR3 DNA: TGTGCCAGCAGCCCAGGGGGAAAGACCCAGTACTTC. Translated, it gives CASSPGGKTQYF.